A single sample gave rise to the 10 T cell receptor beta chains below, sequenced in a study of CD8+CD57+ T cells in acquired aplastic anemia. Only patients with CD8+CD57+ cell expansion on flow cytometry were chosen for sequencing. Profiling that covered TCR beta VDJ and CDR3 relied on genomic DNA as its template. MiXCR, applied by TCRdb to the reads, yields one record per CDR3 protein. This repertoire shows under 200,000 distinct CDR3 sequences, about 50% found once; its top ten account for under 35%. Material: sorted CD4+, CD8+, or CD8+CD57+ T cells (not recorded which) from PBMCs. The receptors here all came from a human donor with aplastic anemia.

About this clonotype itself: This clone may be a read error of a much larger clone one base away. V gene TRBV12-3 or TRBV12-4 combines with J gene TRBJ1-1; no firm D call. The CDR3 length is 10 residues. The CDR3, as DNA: TGTGCCAGCCTAAACACTGAAGCTCTCTTT. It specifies CASLNTEALF.

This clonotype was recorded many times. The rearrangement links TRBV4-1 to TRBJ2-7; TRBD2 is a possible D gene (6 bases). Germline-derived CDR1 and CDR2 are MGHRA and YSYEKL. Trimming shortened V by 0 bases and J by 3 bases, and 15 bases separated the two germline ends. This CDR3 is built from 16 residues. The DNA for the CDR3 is TGCGCCAGCAGCCAAGATACGGGCCGGGGAGGCTACGAGCAGTACTTC. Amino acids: CASSQDTGRGGYEQYF.

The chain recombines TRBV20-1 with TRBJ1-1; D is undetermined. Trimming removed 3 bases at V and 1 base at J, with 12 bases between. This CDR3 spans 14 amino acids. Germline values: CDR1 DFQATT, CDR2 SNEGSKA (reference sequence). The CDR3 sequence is CSARTYSENTEAFF. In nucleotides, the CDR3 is TGCAGTGCTAGGACCTACAGCGAGAACACTGAAGCTTTCTTT.

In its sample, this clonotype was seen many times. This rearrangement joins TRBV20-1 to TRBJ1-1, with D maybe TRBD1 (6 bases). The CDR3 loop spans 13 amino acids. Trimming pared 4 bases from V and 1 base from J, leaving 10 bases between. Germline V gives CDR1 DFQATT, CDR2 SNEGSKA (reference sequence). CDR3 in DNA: TGCAGTGCTATAAAGACAGGGAACACTGAAGCTTTCTTT. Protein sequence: CSAIKTGNTEAFF.

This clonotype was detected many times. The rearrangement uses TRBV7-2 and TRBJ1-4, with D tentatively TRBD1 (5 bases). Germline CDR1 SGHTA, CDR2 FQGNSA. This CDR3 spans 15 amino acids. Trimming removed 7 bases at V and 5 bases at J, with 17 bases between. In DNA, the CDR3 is TGTGCCAGCACCCTCTCCCCGGGACCAAATGAAAAACTGTTTTTT. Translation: CASTLSPGPNEKLFF.

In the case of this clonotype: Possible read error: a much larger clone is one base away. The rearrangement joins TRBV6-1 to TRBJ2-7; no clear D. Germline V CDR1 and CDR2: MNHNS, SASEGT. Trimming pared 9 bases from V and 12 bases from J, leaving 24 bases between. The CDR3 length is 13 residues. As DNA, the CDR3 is TGTGCCAGGCCGAGGCCCCAAAATCCCATCCTGTACTTC. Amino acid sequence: CARPRPQNPILYF.

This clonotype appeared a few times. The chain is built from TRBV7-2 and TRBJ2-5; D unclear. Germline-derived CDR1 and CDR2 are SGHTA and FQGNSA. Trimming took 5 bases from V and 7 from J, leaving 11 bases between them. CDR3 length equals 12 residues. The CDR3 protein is CASSHVDGTQYF. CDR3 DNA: TGTGCCAGCAGCCACGTGGATGGGACCCAGTACTTC. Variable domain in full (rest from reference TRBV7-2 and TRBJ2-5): GAGVSQSPSNKVTEKGKDVELRCDPISGHTALYWYRQSLGQGLEFLIYFQGNSAPDKSGLPSDRFSAERTGGSVSTLTIQRTQQEDSAVYLCASSHVDGTQYFGPGTRLLVL.

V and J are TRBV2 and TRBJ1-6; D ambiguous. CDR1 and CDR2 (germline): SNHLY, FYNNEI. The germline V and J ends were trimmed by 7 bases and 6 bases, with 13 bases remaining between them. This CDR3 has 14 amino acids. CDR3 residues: CASKGGQVNSPLHF. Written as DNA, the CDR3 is TGTGCCAGCAAGGGAGGGCAGGTTAATTCACCCCTCCACTTT.

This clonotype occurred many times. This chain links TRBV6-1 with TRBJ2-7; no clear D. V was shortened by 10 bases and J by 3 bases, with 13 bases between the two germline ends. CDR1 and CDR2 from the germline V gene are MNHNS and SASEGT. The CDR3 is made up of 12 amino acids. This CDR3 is CATHPYGYEQYF. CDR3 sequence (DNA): TGTGCCACCCACCCCTACGGCTACGAGCAGTACTTC.

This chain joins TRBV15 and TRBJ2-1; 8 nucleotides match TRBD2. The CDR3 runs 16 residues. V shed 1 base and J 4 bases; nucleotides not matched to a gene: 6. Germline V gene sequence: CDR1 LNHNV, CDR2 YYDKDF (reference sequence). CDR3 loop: CATSRGSKREYNEQFF. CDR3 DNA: TGTGCCACCAGCAGAGGATCTAAGCGGGAGTACAATGAGCAGTTCTTC. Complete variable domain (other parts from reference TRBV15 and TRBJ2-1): DAMVIQNPRYQVTQFGKPVTLSCSQTLNHNVMYWYQQKSSQAPKLLFHYYDKDFNNEADTPDNFQSRRPNTSFCFLDIRSPGLGDTAMYLCATSRGSKREYNEQFFGPGTRLTVL.